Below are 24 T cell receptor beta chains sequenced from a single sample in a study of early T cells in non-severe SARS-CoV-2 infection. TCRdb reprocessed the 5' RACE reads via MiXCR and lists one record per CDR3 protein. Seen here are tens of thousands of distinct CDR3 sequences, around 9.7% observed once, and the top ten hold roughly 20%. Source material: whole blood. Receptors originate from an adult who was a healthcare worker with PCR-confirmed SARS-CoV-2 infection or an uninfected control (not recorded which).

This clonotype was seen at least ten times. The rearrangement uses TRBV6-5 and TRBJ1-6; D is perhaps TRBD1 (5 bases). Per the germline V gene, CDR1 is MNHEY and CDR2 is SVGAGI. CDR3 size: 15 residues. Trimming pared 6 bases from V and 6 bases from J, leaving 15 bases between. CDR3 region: CASSGSVGANSPLHF. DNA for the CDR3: TGTGCCAGCAGCGGGTCCGTCGGGGCTAATTCACCCCTCCACTTT.

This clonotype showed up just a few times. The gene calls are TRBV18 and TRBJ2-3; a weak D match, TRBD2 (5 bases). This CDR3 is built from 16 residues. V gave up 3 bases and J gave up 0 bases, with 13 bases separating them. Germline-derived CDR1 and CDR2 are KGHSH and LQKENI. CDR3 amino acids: CASSPTGEHSTDTQYF. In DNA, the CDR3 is TGTGCCAGCTCACCTACCGGGGAGCACAGCACAGATACGCAGTATTTT.

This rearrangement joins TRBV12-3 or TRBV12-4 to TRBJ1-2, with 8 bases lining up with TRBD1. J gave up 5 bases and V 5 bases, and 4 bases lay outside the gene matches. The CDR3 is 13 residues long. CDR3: CASSPWTGYGYTF. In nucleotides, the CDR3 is TGTGCCAGCAGTCCATGGACAGGGTATGGCTACACCTTC.

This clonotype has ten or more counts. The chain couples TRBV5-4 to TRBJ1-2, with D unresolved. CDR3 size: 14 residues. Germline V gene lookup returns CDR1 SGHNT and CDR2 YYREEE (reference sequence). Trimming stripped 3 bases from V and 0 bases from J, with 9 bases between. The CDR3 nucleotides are TGTGCCAGCAGCTGGACGCATTCTAACTATGGCTACACCTTC. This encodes CASSWTHSNYGYTF.

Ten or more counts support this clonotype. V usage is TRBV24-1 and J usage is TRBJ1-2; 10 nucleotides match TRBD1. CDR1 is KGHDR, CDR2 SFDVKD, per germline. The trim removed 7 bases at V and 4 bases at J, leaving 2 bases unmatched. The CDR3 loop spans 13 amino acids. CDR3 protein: CATRRTGGYGYTF. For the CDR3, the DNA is TGTGCCACCAGGAGGACAGGGGGCTATGGCTACACCTTC.

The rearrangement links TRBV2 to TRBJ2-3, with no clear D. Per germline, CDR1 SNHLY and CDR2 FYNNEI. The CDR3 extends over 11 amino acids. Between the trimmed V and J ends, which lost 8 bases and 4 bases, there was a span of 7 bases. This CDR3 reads CASRYSDTQYF. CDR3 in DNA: TGTGCCAGCCGATACTCAGATACGCAGTATTTT.

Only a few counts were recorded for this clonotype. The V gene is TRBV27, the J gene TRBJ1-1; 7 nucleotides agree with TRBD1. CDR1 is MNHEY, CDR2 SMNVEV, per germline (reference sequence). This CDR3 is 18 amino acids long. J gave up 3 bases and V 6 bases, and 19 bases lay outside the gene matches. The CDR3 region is CASSQKGLPGGSHTEAFF. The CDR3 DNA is TGTGCCAGCAGCCAAAAGGGACTCCCAGGGGGGTCGCACACTGAAGCTTTCTTT.

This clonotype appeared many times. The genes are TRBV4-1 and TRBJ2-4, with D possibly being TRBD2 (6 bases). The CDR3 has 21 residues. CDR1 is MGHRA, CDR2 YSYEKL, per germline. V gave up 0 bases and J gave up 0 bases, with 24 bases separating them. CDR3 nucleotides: TGCGCCAGCAGCCAAGATCGGGTCAGGAGACTAGTCCTAGAAGCCAAAAACATTCAGTACTTC. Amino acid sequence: CASSQDRVRRLVLEAKNIQYF.

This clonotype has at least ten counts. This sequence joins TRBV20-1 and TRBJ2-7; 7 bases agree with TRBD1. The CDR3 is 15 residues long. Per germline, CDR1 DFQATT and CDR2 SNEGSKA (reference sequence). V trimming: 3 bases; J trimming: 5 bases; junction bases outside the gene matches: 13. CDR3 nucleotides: TGCAGTGCTAGTCCACTTGACAGGGTCGGCAACGAGCAGTACTTC. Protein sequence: CSASPLDRVGNEQYF.

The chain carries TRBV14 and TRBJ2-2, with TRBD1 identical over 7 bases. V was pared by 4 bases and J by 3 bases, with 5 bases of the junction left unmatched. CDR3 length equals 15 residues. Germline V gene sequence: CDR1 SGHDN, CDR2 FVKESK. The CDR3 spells CASSPLDRDTGELFF. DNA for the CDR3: TGTGCCAGCAGCCCCTTAGACAGGGACACCGGGGAGCTGTTTTTT.

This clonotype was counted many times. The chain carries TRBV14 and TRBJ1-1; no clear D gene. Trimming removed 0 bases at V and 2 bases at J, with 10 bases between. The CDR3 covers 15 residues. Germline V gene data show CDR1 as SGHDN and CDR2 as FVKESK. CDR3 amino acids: CASSQERAGNTEAFF. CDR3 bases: TGTGCCAGCAGCCAAGAAAGGGCCGGTAACACTGAAGCTTTCTTT.

This chain's CDR3 is CASGREDNSPLHF. Here the CDR3 DNA reads TGTGCTAGTGGTCGGGAGGATAATTCACCCCTCCACTTT. The rearrangement joins TRBV12-5 to TRBJ1-6, with D uncertain. The CDR3 runs to 13 residues. V was cut by 5 bases and J by 5 bases, with 7 bases left in between. Germline V gene lookup returns CDR1 LGHNT and CDR2 FRNRAP.

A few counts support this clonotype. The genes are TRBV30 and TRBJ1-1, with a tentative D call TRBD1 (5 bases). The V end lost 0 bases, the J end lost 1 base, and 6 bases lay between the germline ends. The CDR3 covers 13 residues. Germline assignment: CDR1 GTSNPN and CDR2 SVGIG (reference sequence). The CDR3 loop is CAWSVDRNTEAFF. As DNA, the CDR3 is TGTGCCTGGAGTGTTGACAGGAACACTGAAGCTTTCTTT.

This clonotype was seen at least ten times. The CDR3 here is CASSYGTSRGDTQYF. The DNA for the CDR3 is TGTGCCAGCAGTTACGGGACCTCAAGGGGAGATACGCAGTATTTT. The chain joins TRBV6-6 to TRBJ2-3; D is tentatively TRBD1 or TRBD2 (5 bases each). This CDR3 has 15 amino acids. The germline V and J ends were trimmed by 2 bases and 5 bases, with 14 bases remaining between them. Germline V gene lookup returns CDR1 MNHNY and CDR2 SVGAGI (reference sequence).

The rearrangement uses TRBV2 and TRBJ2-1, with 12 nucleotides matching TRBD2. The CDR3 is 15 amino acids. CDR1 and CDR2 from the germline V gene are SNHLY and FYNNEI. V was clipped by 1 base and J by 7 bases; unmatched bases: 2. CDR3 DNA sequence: TGTGCCAGCAGTGAAGGACTAGCGGGGGAGAATGAGCAGTTCTTC. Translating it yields CASSEGLAGENEQFF.

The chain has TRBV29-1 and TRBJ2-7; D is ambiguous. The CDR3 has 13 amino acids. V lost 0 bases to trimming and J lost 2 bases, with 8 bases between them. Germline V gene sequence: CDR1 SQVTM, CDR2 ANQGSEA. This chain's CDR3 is CSVEDSRTYEQYF. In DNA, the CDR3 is TGCAGCGTTGAAGATTCCAGGACCTACGAGCAGTACTTC.

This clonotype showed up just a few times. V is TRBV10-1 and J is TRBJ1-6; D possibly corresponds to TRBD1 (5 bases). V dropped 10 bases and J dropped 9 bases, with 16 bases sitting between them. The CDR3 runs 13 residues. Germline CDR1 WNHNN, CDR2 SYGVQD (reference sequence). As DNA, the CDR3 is TGCGCCACCCGTTTGGGGGAAGGTTCACCCCTCCACTTT. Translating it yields CATRLGEGSPLHF.

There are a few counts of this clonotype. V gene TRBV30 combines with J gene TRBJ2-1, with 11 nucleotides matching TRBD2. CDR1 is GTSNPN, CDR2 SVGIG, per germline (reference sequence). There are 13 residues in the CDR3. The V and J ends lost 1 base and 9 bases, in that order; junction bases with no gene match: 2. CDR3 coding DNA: TGTGCCTGGAGTGGACTAGCGGGGCTTGAGCAGTTCTTC. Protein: CAWSGLAGLEQFF.

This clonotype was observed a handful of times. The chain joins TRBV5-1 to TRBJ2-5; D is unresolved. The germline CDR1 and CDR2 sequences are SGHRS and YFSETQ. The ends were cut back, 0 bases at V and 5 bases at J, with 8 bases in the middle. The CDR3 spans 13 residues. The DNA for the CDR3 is TGCGCCAGCAGCTTGGCCCCGGAGGAGACCCAGTACTTC. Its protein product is CASSLAPEETQYF.

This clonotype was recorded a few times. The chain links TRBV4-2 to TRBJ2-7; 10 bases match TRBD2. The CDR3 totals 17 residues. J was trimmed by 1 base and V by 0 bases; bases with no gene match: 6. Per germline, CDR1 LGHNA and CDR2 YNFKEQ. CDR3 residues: CASSQEGSGGRSYEQYF. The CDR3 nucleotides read TGTGCCAGCAGCCAAGAGGGTAGCGGGGGGAGGTCCTACGAGCAGTACTTC.

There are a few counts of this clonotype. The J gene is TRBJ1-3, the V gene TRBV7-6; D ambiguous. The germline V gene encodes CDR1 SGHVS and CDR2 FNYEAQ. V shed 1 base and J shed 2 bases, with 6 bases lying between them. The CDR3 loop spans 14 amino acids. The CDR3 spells CASSLDVPGNTIYF. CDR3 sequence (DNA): TGTGCCAGCAGCTTAGATGTTCCTGGAAACACCATATATTTT.

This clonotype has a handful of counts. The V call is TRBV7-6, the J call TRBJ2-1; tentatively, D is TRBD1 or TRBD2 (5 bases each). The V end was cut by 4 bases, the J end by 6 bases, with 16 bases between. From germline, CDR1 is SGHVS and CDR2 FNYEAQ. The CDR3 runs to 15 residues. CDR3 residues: CASSSPVPGANEQFF. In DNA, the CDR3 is TGTGCCAGCAGCTCCCCTGTACCCGGGGCCAATGAGCAGTTCTTC.

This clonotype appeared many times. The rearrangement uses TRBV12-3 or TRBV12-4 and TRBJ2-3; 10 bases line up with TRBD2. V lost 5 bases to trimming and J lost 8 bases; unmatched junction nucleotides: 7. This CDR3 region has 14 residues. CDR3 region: CASSLSGGLVTQYF. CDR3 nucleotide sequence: TGTGCCAGCAGTCTTAGCGGGGGGCTCGTTACGCAGTATTTT.

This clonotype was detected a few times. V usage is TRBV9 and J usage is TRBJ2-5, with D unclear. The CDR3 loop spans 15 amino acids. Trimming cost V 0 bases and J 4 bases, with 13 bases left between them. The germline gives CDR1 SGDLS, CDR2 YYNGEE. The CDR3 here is CASSVDLPTGETQYF. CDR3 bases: TGTGCCAGCAGCGTAGACCTCCCCACGGGAGAGACCCAGTACTTC.